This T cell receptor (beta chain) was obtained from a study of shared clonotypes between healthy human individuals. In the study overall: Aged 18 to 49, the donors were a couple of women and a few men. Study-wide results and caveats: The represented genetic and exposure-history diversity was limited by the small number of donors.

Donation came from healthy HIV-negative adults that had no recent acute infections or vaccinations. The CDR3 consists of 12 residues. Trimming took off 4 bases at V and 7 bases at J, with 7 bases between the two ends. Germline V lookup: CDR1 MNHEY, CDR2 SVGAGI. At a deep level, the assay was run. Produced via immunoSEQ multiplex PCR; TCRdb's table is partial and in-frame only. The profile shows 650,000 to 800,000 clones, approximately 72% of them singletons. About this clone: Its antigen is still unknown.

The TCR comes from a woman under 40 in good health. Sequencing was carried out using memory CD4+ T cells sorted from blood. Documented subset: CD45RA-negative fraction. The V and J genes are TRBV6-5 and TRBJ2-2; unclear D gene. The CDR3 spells CASSFPRGELFF. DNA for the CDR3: TGTGCCAGCAGTTTCCCCCGCGGGGAGCTGTTTTTT.